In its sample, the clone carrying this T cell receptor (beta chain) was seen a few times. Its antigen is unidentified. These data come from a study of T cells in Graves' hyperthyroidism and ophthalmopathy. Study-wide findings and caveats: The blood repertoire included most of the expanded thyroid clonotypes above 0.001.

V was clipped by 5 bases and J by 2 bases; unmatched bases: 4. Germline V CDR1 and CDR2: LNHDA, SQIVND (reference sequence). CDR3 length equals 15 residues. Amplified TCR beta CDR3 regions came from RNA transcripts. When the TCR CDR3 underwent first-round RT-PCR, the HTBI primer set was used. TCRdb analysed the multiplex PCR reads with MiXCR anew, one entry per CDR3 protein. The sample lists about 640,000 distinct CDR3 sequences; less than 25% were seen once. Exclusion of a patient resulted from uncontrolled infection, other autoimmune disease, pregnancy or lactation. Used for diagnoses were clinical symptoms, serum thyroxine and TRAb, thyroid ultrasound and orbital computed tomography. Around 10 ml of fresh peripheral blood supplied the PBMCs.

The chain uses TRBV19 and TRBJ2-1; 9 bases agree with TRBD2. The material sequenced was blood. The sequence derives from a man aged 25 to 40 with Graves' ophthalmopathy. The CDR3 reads CASSDSGGPYNEQFF. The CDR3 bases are TGTGCCAGTAGTGATAGCGGGGGACCCTACAATGAGCAGTTCTTC.